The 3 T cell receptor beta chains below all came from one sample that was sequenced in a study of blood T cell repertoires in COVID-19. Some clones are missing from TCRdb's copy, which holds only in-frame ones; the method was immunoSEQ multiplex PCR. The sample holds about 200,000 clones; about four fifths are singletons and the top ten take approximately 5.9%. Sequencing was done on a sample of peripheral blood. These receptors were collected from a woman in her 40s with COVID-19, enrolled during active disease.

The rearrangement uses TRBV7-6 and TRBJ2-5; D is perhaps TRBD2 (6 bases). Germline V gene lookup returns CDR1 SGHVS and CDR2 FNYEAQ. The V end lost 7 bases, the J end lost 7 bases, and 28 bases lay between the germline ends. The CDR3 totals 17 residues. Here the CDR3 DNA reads TGTGCCAGCATCCCTAGGAGGGAAGGGTACGGGGTGGGGACCCAGTACTTC. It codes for CASIPRREGYGVGTQYF.

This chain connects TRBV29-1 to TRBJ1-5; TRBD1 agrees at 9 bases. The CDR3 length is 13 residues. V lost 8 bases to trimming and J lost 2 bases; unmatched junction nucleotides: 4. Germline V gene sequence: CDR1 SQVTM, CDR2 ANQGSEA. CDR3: CSTRQGGNQPQHF. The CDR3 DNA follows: TGCAGCACCCGACAGGGGGGCAATCAGCCCCAGCATTTT.

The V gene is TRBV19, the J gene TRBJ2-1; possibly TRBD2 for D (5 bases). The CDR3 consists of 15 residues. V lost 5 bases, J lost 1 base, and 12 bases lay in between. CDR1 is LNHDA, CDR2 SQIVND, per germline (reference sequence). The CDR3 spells CASSFRTGSYNEQFF. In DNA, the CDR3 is TGTGCCAGTAGTTTCCGGACTGGTTCCTACAATGAGCAGTTCTTC. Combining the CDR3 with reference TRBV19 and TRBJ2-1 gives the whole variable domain DGGITQSPKYLFRKEGQNVTLSCEQNLNHDAMYWYRQDPGQGLRLIYYSQIVNDFQKGDIAEGYSVSREKKESFPLTVTSAQKNPTAFYLCASSFRTGSYNEQFFGPGTRLTVL.